These 27 T cell receptor beta chains were all obtained from the same sample, sequenced in a study of shared clonotypes between healthy human individuals. Only in-frame clones appear in the TCRdb table, and some are missing; sequencing was by immunoSEQ multiplex PCR. Among 1,500,000 or so clones listed, around 98.5% were seen once. The sequenced material came from naive CD4+ T cells sorted from blood. The subset is: CD45RA+ positively selected. The receptors stem from a man aged 30 to 45 in good health.

The chain links TRBV9 to TRBJ2-3, with 10 bases identical to TRBD2. J gave up 5 bases and V 3 bases, and 9 bases lay outside the gene matches. Germline CDR1 and CDR2: SGDLS and YYNGEE. The CDR3 extends over 16 amino acids. DNA of the CDR3: TGTGCCAGCAGCGAAACTCTAGCGGGAGTGAAAGATACGCAGTATTTT. This encodes CASSETLAGVKDTQYF.

This clone showed up just once. This sample includes further DNA sequences coding for the same CDR3. This chain joins TRBV9 and TRBJ1-4; D is unclear. CDR1 and CDR2 (germline): SGDLS, YYNGEE. This CDR3 is built from 12 residues. Trimming shortened V by 3 bases and J by 8 bases, and 8 bases separated the two germline ends. The CDR3 is CASSAVGEKLFF. CDR3 DNA sequence: TGTGCCAGCAGCGCGGTGGGGGAAAAACTGTTTTTT.

Regarding this clone: The sample holds other DNA sequences that translate to the same CDR3. This chain connects TRBV18 to TRBJ2-5; 7 nucleotides line up with TRBD2. Germline V gene lookup returns CDR1 KGHSH and CDR2 LQKENI. The J segment lost 3 bases and the V segment lost 6 bases, leaving 4 bases of the junction unmatched. The CDR3 is 13 amino acids. The CDR3 coding sequence is TGTGCCAGCTCGCCCGGGACTAAAGAGACCCAGTACTTC. Encoded protein: CASSPGTKETQYF.

This rearrangement joins TRBV20-1 to TRBJ2-1; the D is unclear. V was trimmed by 6 bases and J by 10 bases, leaving 10 bases between them. The germline CDR1 and CDR2 sequences are DFQATT and SNEGSKA (reference sequence). The CDR3 covers 10 residues. DNA of the CDR3: TGCAGTGCCCTCAGAGGAGAGCAGTTCTTC. It translates to CSALRGEQFF.

The V and J genes are TRBV5-5 and TRBJ1-5; D might be TRBD1 (5 bases). In germline, CDR1 is SGHKS, CDR2 YYEKEE (reference sequence). This CDR3 has 16 residues. V lost 0 bases to trimming and J lost 5 bases, with 15 bases between them. CDR3 region: CASSLAGVRGDQPQHF. CDR3 DNA sequence: TGTGCCAGCAGCTTGGCTGGGGTAAGGGGAGATCAGCCCCAGCATTTT.

The J gene is TRBJ2-3, the V gene TRBV6-1; TRBD2 agrees at 7 bases. This CDR3 is 13 amino acids long. V lost 7 bases to trimming and J lost 1 base; unmatched junction nucleotides: 2. The germline CDR1 and CDR2 sequences are MNHNS and SASEGT. The CDR3 DNA is TGTGCCAGCAACAGCGGGGGCACAGATACGCAGTATTTT. Translation: CASNSGGTDTQYF.

The chain uses TRBV27 and TRBJ2-4, with TRBD1 matching over 8 bases. The trim removed 5 bases at V and 1 base at J, leaving 1 base unmatched. The length of the CDR3 is 14 residues. Germline V gives CDR1 MNHEY, CDR2 SMNVEV (reference sequence). The CDR3: CASSRQGAKNIQYF. For the CDR3, the DNA is TGTGCCAGCAGTAGACAGGGGGCCAAAAACATTCAGTACTTC.

The chain links TRBV7-6 to TRBJ2-1, with D possibly TRBD2 on 5 matching bases. The CDR3 has 12 amino acids. Trimming cost V 8 bases and J 9 bases, with 14 bases left between them. Germline assignment: CDR1 SGHVS and CDR2 FNYEAQ. The CDR3 DNA reads TGTGCCAGCGGAGGCGAGGGCCCTGAGCAGTTCTTC. It is translated as CASGGEGPEQFF.

This rearrangement joins TRBV30 to TRBJ2-7; D may be TRBD2 (5 bases). Germline values: CDR1 GTSNPN, CDR2 SVGIG (reference sequence). The CDR3 loop spans 14 amino acids. V dropped 0 bases and J dropped 7 bases, with 16 bases sitting between them. The CDR3 loop reads CAWSVLVPLGEQYF. The CDR3 DNA reads as TGTGCCTGGAGTGTACTAGTCCCCTTAGGTGAGCAGTACTTC. The full variable domain, rest sourced from reference TRBV30 and TRBJ2-7, is SQTIHQWPATLVQPVGSPLSLECTVEGTSNPNLYWYRQAAGRGLQLLFYSVGIGQISSEVPQNLSASRPQDRQFILSSKKLLLSDSGFYLCAWSVLVPLGEQYFGPGTRLTVT.

With respect to this clone: Other nucleotide sequences from this sample produce the same CDR3. The chain uses TRBV18 and TRBJ2-7; D is perhaps TRBD2 (5 bases). Between the trimmed V and J ends, which lost 1 base and 0 bases, there was a span of 10 bases. The CDR3 runs to 15 residues. CDR1 is KGHSH, CDR2 LQKENI, per germline. CDR3 loop: CASSPLTGSSYEQYF. The DNA of the CDR3 is TGTGCCAGCTCACCACTTACGGGGTCCTCCTACGAGCAGTACTTC.

The chain has TRBV29-1 and TRBJ2-1; a possible D gene is TRBD2 (6 bases). Trimming took 4 bases from V and 8 from J, leaving 15 bases between them. Germline CDR1 SQVTM, CDR2 ANQGSEA. This CDR3 contains 13 residues. CDR3 DNA: TGCAGCGTTGTAGGGATAGCGGTCGATGAGCAGTTCTTC. It is translated as CSVVGIAVDEQFF.

This sequence joins TRBV12-2 and TRBJ1-5; TRBD1, the D gene given by the table, was not confirmed from the DNA. TRBV12-2 is reported as a pseudogene. The CDR3 spans 18 residues. The CDR3 region is CASRLRDRGQISNQPQHF. The CDR3 bases are TGTGCAAGTCGCTTAAGAGACAGGGGCCAAATTAGCAATCAGCCCCAGCATTTT.

V is TRBV28 and J is TRBJ2-1, with D uncertain. CDR1 is MDHEN and CDR2 is SYDVKM in the germline V gene. This CDR3 is built from 16 residues. Trimming stripped 4 bases from V and 0 bases from J, with 13 bases between. CDR3 sequence: CASSSMGASSYNEQFF. CDR3 in DNA: TGTGCCAGCAGTTCGATGGGCGCTAGCTCCTACAATGAGCAGTTCTTC.

This clone appeared a single time. This rearrangement joins TRBV6-5 to TRBJ2-2; no firm D call. Trimming took 10 bases from V and 6 from J, leaving 9 bases between them. Germline values: CDR1 MNHEY, CDR2 SVGAGI. The length of the CDR3 is 11 residues. The CDR3 region has the DNA TGTGCCACCTCTCAAGCCGGGGAGCTGTTTTTT. This gives the protein CATSQAGELFF.

This clone was counted a single time. The chain has TRBV5-1 and TRBJ1-1; D perhaps matches TRBD1 (5 bases). Trimming stripped 3 bases from V and 12 bases from J, with 18 bases between. The CDR3 totals 13 residues. Germline V gene data show CDR1 as SGHRS and CDR2 as YFSETQ. The CDR3 spells CASSWGGGQNPFF. CDR3 nucleotide sequence: TGCGCCAGCAGCTGGGGGGGAGGACAAAATCCTTTCTTT.

This chain uses TRBV4-3 with TRBJ2-7; no reliable D call. CDR1 and CDR2 (germline): LGHNA, YSLEER. V lost 0 bases to trimming and J lost 5 bases, with 14 bases between them. This CDR3 contains 15 residues. This CDR3 is CASSQEPASPNEQYF. DNA of the CDR3: TGCGCCAGCAGCCAAGAGCCTGCGTCACCTAACGAGCAGTACTTC.

The rearrangement joins TRBV27 to TRBJ1-5; D may be TRBD1 (6 bases). Per germline, CDR1 MNHEY and CDR2 SMNVEV (reference sequence). The CDR3 runs 14 residues. V lost 7 bases and J lost 4, with 14 bases in between. The CDR3 reads CASKGGAANQPQHF. CDR3 bases: TGTGCCAGCAAGGGGGGGGCTGCTAATCAGCCCCAGCATTTT.

The rearrangement links TRBV28 to TRBJ1-2; 7 nucleotides match TRBD1. The CDR3 extends over 14 amino acids. Germline-derived CDR1 and CDR2 are MDHEN and SYDVKM. J lost 3 bases, V lost 6 bases, and 7 bases had no gene match. CDR3 in DNA: TGTGCCAGCAGGTTTCCGGGACAGCACTATGGCTACACCTTC. Translation gives CASRFPGQHYGYTF.

The chain recombines TRBV9 with TRBJ1-4; 9 bases are a match to TRBD1. Trimming removed 4 bases from V and 6 bases from J; junction bases left unmatched: 16. Germline CDR1 and CDR2: SGDLS and YYNGEE. This CDR3 region has 18 residues. CDR3 sequence: CASSSQPGQGRVDEKLFF. Here the CDR3 DNA reads TGTGCCAGCAGCTCACAGCCGGGACAGGGTCGAGTGGATGAAAAACTGTTTTTT.

The rearrangement links TRBV6-6 to TRBJ2-5, with TRBD2 matching over 7 bases. The V segment lost 5 bases and the J segment 4 bases; nucleotides outside the gene matches: 4. CDR1 is MNHNY, CDR2 SVGAGI, per germline (reference sequence). The CDR3 loop spans 13 amino acids. The CDR3 region is CASSPGGGETQYF. CDR3 nucleotide sequence: TGTGCCAGCAGTCCTGGGGGGGGAGAGACCCAGTACTTC.

The genes are TRBV27 and TRBJ2-7; D possibly corresponds to TRBD1 (5 bases). CDR3 length: 17 residues. V shed 6 bases and J shed 2 bases, with 23 bases lying between them. Germline V CDR1 and CDR2: MNHEY, SMNVEV (reference sequence). CDR3 DNA sequence: TGTGCCAGCAGGCGCCTCACACAGAAGACAGTGACCTACGAGCAGTACTTC. Protein sequence: CASRRLTQKTVTYEQYF.

This chain connects TRBV4-1 to TRBJ2-3; 9 positions match TRBD2. With 4 bases clipped from V and 2 bases from J, the junction kept 10 bases outside the gene matches. CDR3 length: 17 residues. Germline CDR1 is MGHRA and CDR2 is YSYEKL. CDR3 protein: CASSPSPAGGLTDTQYF. DNA for the CDR3: TGCGCCAGCAGCCCCTCCCCAGCGGGAGGCCTCACAGATACGCAGTATTTT.

The chain has TRBV5-5 and TRBJ1-5; TRBD1 matches 9 bases. Losses at the gene ends were 3 bases for V and 7 bases for J; bases not matched to a gene: 8. The CDR3 spans 15 residues. Per the germline V gene, CDR1 is SGHKS and CDR2 is YYEKEE (reference sequence). CDR3 DNA: TGTGCCAGCAGCTCACAGGGGGCGACGGGACAGCCCCAGCATTTT. Its protein is CASSSQGATGQPQHF.

This chain joins TRBV20-1 and TRBJ2-3; D is ambiguous. With 7 bases removed from V and 5 bases from J, the gap between germline ends came to 4 bases. In germline, CDR1 is DFQATT, CDR2 SNEGSKA (reference sequence). The CDR3 contains 9 residues. CDR3 coding DNA: TGCAGTGGCCGAGATACGCAGTATTTT. Protein sequence: CSGRDTQYF.

The V gene is TRBV9, the J gene TRBJ1-4, with TRBD1 as a possible D gene (5 bases). CDR3 length: 15 residues. The V end was cut by 3 bases, the J end by 3 bases, with 12 bases between. Germline lookup yields CDR1 SGDLS and CDR2 YYNGEE. Written as DNA, the CDR3 is TGTGCCAGCAGCGCCTTCGGGGGGTCTAATGAAAAACTGTTTTTT. Translated: CASSAFGGSNEKLFF.

The genes are TRBV11-2 and TRBJ2-2; D not certain. Germline V CDR1 and CDR2: SGHAT, FQNNGV. Deletions cut 5 bases from V and 0 bases from J, with 13 bases between. This CDR3 spans 16 amino acids. CDR3 amino acids: CASSPIKTTNTGELFF. In DNA, the CDR3 is TGTGCCAGCAGCCCCATTAAGACAACGAACACCGGGGAGCTGTTTTTT.

The V and J genes are TRBV4-2 and TRBJ2-5, with no clear D. Germline-derived CDR1 and CDR2 are LGHNA and YNFKEQ. This CDR3 contains 13 residues. Trimming took 6 bases from V and 4 from J, leaving 12 bases between them. CDR3 sequence (DNA): TGTGCCAGCAGACATCCGGACGGAGAGACCCAGTACTTC. This codes for CASRHPDGETQYF.